These T cell receptor beta chains were read from a single sample in a study of Ad26.COV2.S vaccination and SARS-CoV-2 variants. The method was immunoSEQ multiplex PCR; TCRdb's version includes in-frame clones alone and lacks a portion of them. The repertoire has around 450,000 clones, 88% of them found once; the top ten carry approximately 4%. Material: peripheral blood, obtained in a trial of Ad26.COV2.S vaccine versus placebo. The receptors here all came from a person aged 18 to 59 who received the Ad26.COV2.S COVID-19 vaccine or a placebo. Each CDR3 is given with its conserved first and last residue.

J	V	CDR3
TRBJ1-4	TRBV7-8	CASRLDRVGENEKLFF
TRBJ2-1	TRBV3-1/TRBV3-2	CASSLPAGGNEQFF
TRBJ2-5	TRBV28	CATSDRSTRMLTQYF
TRBJ2-7	TRBV7-2	CASSLTGEEQYF
TRBJ1-1	TRBV7-2	CASRPTGFRTEAFF
TRBJ2-7	TRBV7-2	CASSLAGGVTWEQYF
TRBJ1-2	TRBV2	CASRADSYGYTF
TRBJ1-3	TRBV19	CASSRGGSGNTIYF
TRBJ2-5	TRBV7-2	CASSLGSLQETQYF
TRBJ2-3	TRBV18	CASSPGMGADTQYF
TRBJ2-3	TRBV7-9	CAGGLAGSADTQYF
TRBJ2-1	TRBV14	CASSQEHRGRLDNEQFF
TRBJ2-3	TRBV15	CATSRDRGQGRDTQYF
TRBJ1-6	TRBV5-5	CASSLATGVTSPLHF
TRBJ1-5	TRBV27	CASSSPGHPRDQPQHF
TRBJ1-4	TRBV5-1	CASKNPTGISTMANEKLFF
TRBJ2-5	TRBV10-1	CASSPLLTDRGVETQYF
TRBJ1-1	TRBV25-1	CASSEFGVDRATEAFF
TRBJ1-2	TRBV10-3	CAISGGQGDYGYTF
TRBJ1-2	TRBV2	CASRAGFRPYGYTF
TRBJ1-6	TRBV11-2	CASSASRGLRNSPLHF
TRBJ2-1	TRBV7-9	CASSLGQVKDNEQFF
TRBJ1-3	TRBV25-1	CASSARGTGNGNTIYF
TRBJ2-5	TRBV11-2	CASRPAGKETQYF
TRBJ2-5	TRBV28	CASSNQKASQETQYF
TRBJ1-5	TRBV7-8	CASSTGGTGNTQPQHF
TRBJ2-3	TRBV19	CASSATGPRADTQYF
TRBJ1-3	TRBV10-1	CASSDTSSGNTIYF
TRBJ2-2	TRBV4-1	CASSQRGNGELFF
TRBJ2-5	TRBV19	CASSSRLQGLQTQYF
TRBJ1-1	TRBV4-1	CASSQASQDLNTEAFF
TRBJ2-7	TRBV19	CASSFRTGASYEQYF
TRBJ1-5	TRBV28	CASKQGRDQPQHF
TRBJ2-7	TRBV4-3	CASSQGHGTGGNKEQYF
TRBJ1-6	TRBV30	CAWRTGGNSPLHF
TRBJ2-3	TRBV10-3	CAITQTGLADTQYF
TRBJ1-2	TRBV6-2/TRBV6-3	CASSETRQGINYGYTF
TRBJ2-7	TRBV6-5	CATTWARDGEQYF
TRBJ1-6	TRBV7-3	CASRDETGNYNSPLHF
TRBJ1-2	TRBV30	CAWSVRGPSYGYTF
TRBJ1-2	TRBV7-8	CASSLEQLHYGYTF
TRBJ1-1	TRBV6-2/TRBV6-3	CASSYLLNTEAFF
TRBJ2-7	TRBV6-5	CASSPGVGQYF
TRBJ2-1	TRBV5-1	CASSLGQGTYNEQFF
TRBJ1-1	TRBV5-4	CASSLGSPSSTEAFF
TRBJ2-2	TRBV24-1	CATSDVGQGGDTGELFF
TRBJ1-4	TRBV4-3	CASSQSRTGLSEKLFF
TRBJ2-1	TRBV11-3	CASSLAGSGGVTVEQFF
TRBJ2-7	TRBV21-1	CASLDEQYF
TRBJ1-1	TRBV6-4	CASSDSVGEAFF
TRBJ2-2	TRBV7-3	CASSLLAGSNTGELFF
TRBJ1-1	TRBV6-2/TRBV6-3	CASSLGKVLVTEAFF
TRBJ2-3	TRBV6-5	CASSYGPDTQYF
TRBJ2-3	TRBV6-5	CASSYGGDTDTQYF